This T cell receptor (beta chain) was observed in a study of cytomegalovirus exposure and HLA in healthy donors. In regard to this clone: Its specificity is unknown.

The PCR was carried out with 60 Vbeta primers and 13 Jbeta primers. Profiled with immunoSEQ multiplex PCR; TCRdb holds only in-frame clones, not every one. The sample includes about 85,000 clones, roughly 80% of them seen just once. Regarding the study as a whole: According to reports, the classifier identified cytomegalovirus status with high specificity and sensitivity. Researchers had no immune exposure information except CMV serostatus available. Researchers reported in a later analysis that common viral pathogens appeared linked to several top clusters.

The sample was PBMCs. This TCR came from a boy younger than 18 in good health and CMV-seronegative.

CDR3 in amino acids: CASSITSKEQYF. CDR3 DNA sequence: TGTGCCAGTAGTATCACGAGTAAAGAGCAGTACTTC. This sequence joins TRBV19 and TRBJ2-7; D remains unclear. The CDR3 has 12 residues. Germline assignment: CDR1 LNHDA and CDR2 SQIVND (reference sequence). The V gene lost 3 bases and the J gene lost 7 bases, with 10 bases spanning the gap.